In its sample, the clone carrying this T cell receptor beta chain was seen a few times. Profiling relied on immunoSEQ multiplex PCR, and the TCRdb table lists in-frame clones only, not all of them. The table has about 150,000 clones, 65% to 90% seen once. This CDR3 comprises 16 residues. CDR1 and CDR2 (germline): LNHDA, SQIVND (reference sequence). V lost 5 bases, J lost 2 bases, and 4 bases stayed unmatched. This entry belongs to a study of blood T cell repertoires in COVID-19. Study context: The United States, Italy and Spain were the sources of the acute and convalescent COVID-19 samples.

The chain joins TRBV19 to TRBJ2-3; 13 bases line up with TRBD2. The clonotype comes from a man between 65 and 85 years old with acute or convalescent COVID-19. Sequencing was performed on peripheral blood. CDR3 coding DNA: TGTGCCAGTAGTGTGGGACTAGCGGGATTCACAGATACGCAGTATTTT. Translated: CASSVGLAGFTDTQYF. Supplemented by reference TRBV19 and TRBJ2-3, the full variable domain reads DGGITQSPKYLFRKEGQNVTLSCEQNLNHDAMYWYRQDPGQGLRLIYYSQIVNDFQKGDIAEGYSVSREKKESFPLTVTSAQKNPTAFYLCASSVGLAGFTDTQYFGPGTRLTVL.